Listed here are 4 T cell receptor beta chains from one sample, sequenced in a study of blood T cell repertoires in COVID-19. Profiled with immunoSEQ multiplex PCR; TCRdb holds only in-frame clones, not every one. Here the sample spans 190,000 or so clones, approximately 94% being singletons. The sequenced sample consisted of peripheral blood. The receptors shown here come from a man aged 25 to 40 with COVID-19, enrolled during active disease.

This clone was observed a single time. The chain couples TRBV5-6 to TRBJ2-1; TRBD1 matches 11 bases. Trimming at V came to 0 bases and at J to 6 bases, leaving 2 bases not matched to a gene. Germline loops: CDR1 SGHDT, CDR2 YYEEEE. This CDR3 spans 15 amino acids. The CDR3 DNA reads TGTGCCAGCAGCTTGGGGGGACAGGGGGTCAATGAGCAGTTCTTC. Translated, it gives CASSLGGQGVNEQFF. Full variable domain (remainder filled in from reference TRBV5-6 and TRBJ2-1): DAGVTQSPTHLIKTRGQQVTLRCSPKSGHDTVSWYQQALGQGPQFIFQYYEEEERQRGNFPDRFSGHQFPNYSSELNVNALLLGDSALYLCASSLGGQGVNEQFFGPGTRLTVL.

The chain couples TRBV5-1 to TRBJ2-3; 10 bases agree with TRBD1. The CDR3 spans 16 residues. V dropped 7 bases and J dropped 1; count of bases not matched to a gene: 9. CDR1 SGHRS and CDR2 YFSETQ come from the germline V gene. The CDR3 region has the DNA TGCGCCAGCGCTCGTTCCGGGACAGGGGGCACAGATACGCAGTATTTT. It is translated as CASARSGTGGTDTQYF.

The CDR3 DNA sequence: TGTGCTAGTGGTGCTTCGACAGGGATGACTGGGGCCAACGTCCTGACTTTC. Its translation: CASGASTGMTGANVLTF. The chain links TRBV12-5 to TRBJ2-6; 7 bases align to TRBD1. The J segment lost 2 bases and the V segment lost 5 bases, leaving 9 bases of the junction unmatched. The germline gives CDR1 LGHNT, CDR2 FRNRAP. The CDR3 has 17 residues.

This clone was counted only a few times. The gene calls are TRBV4-1 and TRBJ2-7; 10 nucleotides agree with TRBD1. The V and J ends lost 4 bases and 1 base, in that order; junction bases with no gene match: 7. The CDR3 contains 16 residues. Looked up from germline, CDR1 is MGHRA and CDR2 is YSYEKL. DNA for the CDR3: TGCGCCAGCAGCCTTAGACAGGGGGCTGGGTCCTACGAGCAGTACTTC. This encodes CASSLRQGAGSYEQYF.